The rows below give T cell receptor beta chains drawn from one sample of a study of blood T cell repertoires in COVID-19. TCRdb's table, derived via immunoSEQ multiplex PCR, lists solely in-frame clones and lacks some. Of some 110,000 clones detected, roughly 80% appear once; the ten largest clones hold about 5%. Sequencing was performed on peripheral blood. Source of these receptors: a man in his sixties with acute or convalescent COVID-19. Both conserved end residues are part of each CDR3. Fields, in order: D gene, J gene, clone size, V gene, CDR3 protein, CDR3 DNA. A D gene is named only where the DNA matches it firmly. The size of a clone is reported for some rows only, either as once, few or many, or as a class for expanded clones.

>NA|TRBJ1-6|NA|TRBV19
CASSIGIGSSYNSPLHF
TGTGCCAGTAGTATTGGTATTGGGAGCTCCTATAATTCACCCCTCCACTTT
>TRBD1|TRBJ1-3|NA|TRBV6-5
CASSYSDRGWDTIYF
TGTGCCAGCAGTTACTCAGACAGGGGTTGGGACACCATATATTTT
>NA|TRBJ2-3|NA|TRBV7-3
CASSLLGKGSNTDTQYF
TGTGCCAGCAGCTTATTAGGGAAAGGGAGTAACACAGATACGCAGTATTTT
>TRBD1|TRBJ2-7|NA|TRBV19
CASSIDRTGAGDEQYF
TGTGCCAGTAGTATAGATCGGACAGGGGCCGGCGACGAGCAGTACTTC
>NA|TRBJ2-1|NA|TRBV4-2
CASSQDQVRGVNEQFF
TGTGCCAGCAGCCAAGATCAGGTCAGGGGGGTAAATGAGCAGTTCTTC
>TRBD1|TRBJ1-4|NA|TRBV15
CATSRGQGSGEKLFF
TGTGCCACCAGCAGAGGACAGGGGAGCGGGGAAAAACTGTTTTTT
>TRBD2|TRBJ2-1|NA|TRBV5-4
CASSLGVLAGGREQFF
TGTGCCAGCAGCTTGGGGGTACTAGCGGGAGGACGTGAGCAGTTCTTC
>NA|TRBJ2-3|NA|TRBV18
CASSPRTDHYTDTQYF
TGTGCCAGCTCACCACGGACAGACCATTACACAGATACGCAGTATTTT
>NA|TRBJ1-6|NA|TRBV18
CASSPQSDNSPLHF
TGTGCCAGCTCACCGCAGTCAGATAATTCACCCCTCCACTTT
>NA|TRBJ2-3|NA|TRBV11-3
CASSVEVLTDTQYF
TGTGCCAGCAGCGTTGAGGTGCTCACAGATACGCAGTATTTT
>NA|TRBJ1-5|once|TRBV6-2/TRBV6-3
CASSYQGQPQHF
TGTGCCAGCAGTTACCAGGGTCAGCCCCAGCATTTT
>TRBD1|TRBJ2-7|NA|TRBV11-2
CASSSGPTGSYEQYF
TGTGCCAGCAGCTCAGGCCCGACAGGGTCCTACGAGCAGTACTTC
>TRBD1|TRBJ2-7|NA|TRBV19
CASSIADRYEQYF
TGTGCCAGTAGTATAGCGGACAGGTACGAGCAGTACTTC
>NA|TRBJ1-2|NA|TRBV7-3
CASSLNNPSVYGYTF
TGTGCCAGCAGTTTAAACAACCCCAGCGTCTATGGCTACACCTTC
>TRBD2|TRBJ2-3|NA|TRBV7-9
CASSLSGSRLDTQYF
TGTGCCAGCAGCTTAAGCGGGAGTCGGTTAGATACGCAGTATTTT
>TRBD1|TRBJ2-3|NA|TRBV30
CAWSATGGGQYF
TGTGCCTGGAGCGCGACAGGGGGGGGGCAGTATTTT
>TRBD2|TRBJ2-5|NA|TRBV7-3
CASSPLSGTQETQYF
TGTGCCAGCAGTCCCCTTAGCGGGACCCAAGAGACCCAGTACTTC
>NA|TRBJ2-4|NA|TRBV6-2/TRBV6-3
CASSYHGQSLAKNIQYF
TGTGCCAGCAGTTACCACGGACAGTCACTAGCCAAAAACATTCAGTACTTC
>NA|TRBJ1-3|NA|TRBV27
CASSLRLGNTIYF
TGTGCCAGCAGCCTACGCTTGGGAAACACCATATATTTT
>TRBD2|TRBJ2-1|once|TRBV11-3
CASSLQGTSGSNEQFF
TGTGCCAGCAGCTTACAAGGGACTAGCGGGAGCAATGAGCAGTTCTTC
>NA|TRBJ1-3|few|TRBV19
CASRESDGLGTIYF
TGTGCCAGTAGGGAGTCCGATGGTCTTGGCACCATATATTTT
>NA|TRBJ1-1|NA|TRBV6-5
CASSHGTGGAEAFF
TGTGCCAGCAGCCACGGGACGGGGGGCGCTGAAGCTTTCTTT
>TRBD1|TRBJ1-1|NA|TRBV30
CAWGTANTEAFF
TGTGCCTGGGGGACAGCGAACACTGAAGCTTTCTTT
>TRBD1|TRBJ1-1|NA|TRBV27
CASSPPDRGHIEAFF
TGTGCCAGCAGCCCCCCGGACAGGGGGCATATTGAAGCTTTCTTT
>NA|TRBJ2-1|NA|TRBV14
CASSLLVLSSYNEQFF
TGTGCCAGCAGCCTACTGGTACTGAGCTCCTACAATGAGCAGTTCTTC
>NA|TRBJ2-1|NA|TRBV10-1
CASSESIDFSYNEQFF
TGCGCCAGCAGTGAGTCCATAGACTTCTCCTACAATGAGCAGTTCTTC
>NA|TRBJ2-1|NA|TRBV7-7
CASSPLDRYNEQFF
TGTGCTAGCAGCCCTCTCGACAGGTACAATGAGCAGTTCTTC
>TRBD1|TRBJ2-3|NA|TRBV10-1
CASSERQTGGTDTQYF
TGCGCCAGCAGTGAGAGGCAGACAGGGGGCACAGATACGCAGTATTTT
>NA|TRBJ1-6|NA|TRBV2
CASSESGIQLNSPLHF
TGTGCCAGCAGTGAGTCAGGGATTCAGCTTAATTCACCCCTCCACTTT
>TRBD2|TRBJ2-1|few|TRBV30
CAGTSGRANEQFF
TGTGCTGGTACTAGCGGGAGGGCCAATGAGCAGTTCTTC
>TRBD1|TRBJ1-2|NA|TRBV19
CASRVGQGSGYTF
TGTGCCAGTAGGGTGGGACAGGGCTCTGGCTACACCTTC
>TRBD1|TRBJ2-5|NA|TRBV7-3
CASSQGTGGKETQYF
TGTGCCAGCAGCCAAGGGACAGGGGGGAAAGAGACCCAGTACTTC
>NA|TRBJ1-1|few|TRBV27
CASSLLGNTEAFF
TGTGCCAGCAGTTTACTCGGGAACACTGAAGCTTTCTTT
>TRBD1|TRBJ2-1|NA|TRBV4-1
CASSLRGQGLDRVADRYNEQFF
TGCGCCAGCAGCCTTAGGGGACAGGGACTGGATCGAGTGGCGGACAGATACAATGAGCAGTTCTTC
>TRBD2|TRBJ2-3|NA|TRBV11-2
CASSPGTSGTDTQYF
TGTGCCAGCAGCCCCGGGACTAGCGGCACAGATACGCAGTATTTT
>TRBD2|TRBJ2-3|NA|TRBV28
CATWTSGTLTSTDTQYF
TGTGCCACCTGGACTAGCGGGACTCTAACTAGCACAGATACGCAGTATTTT
>NA|TRBJ2-7|NA|TRBV6-5
CASSYREVGYEQYF
TGTGCCAGCAGTTATCGCGAGGTGGGTTACGAGCAGTACTTC
>NA|TRBJ1-5|NA|TRBV19
CASSIGSAGRSNQPQHF
TGTGCCAGTAGTATAGGATCGGCAGGGAGGAGCAATCAGCCCCAGCATTTT
>TRBD2|TRBJ2-1|NA|TRBV11-2
CASSLTGLAGGQNEQFF
TGTGCCAGCAGCTTAACCGGGCTAGCGGGGGGGCAGAATGAGCAGTTCTTC
>TRBD1|TRBJ2-2|NA|TRBV2
CASGRQGTNTGELFF
TGTGCCAGTGGTAGACAGGGAACGAACACCGGGGAGCTGTTTTTT
>TRBD2|TRBJ2-3|few|TRBV2
CASRSLADTDTQYF
TGTGCCAGCAGATCCCTAGCGGACACAGATACGCAGTATTTT
>NA|TRBJ1-2|NA|TRBV20-1
CSASTRREGDYGYTF
TGCAGTGCTAGTACTCGGAGGGAAGGGGACTATGGCTACACCTTC
>NA|TRBJ1-2|NA|TRBV5-1
CASSPHTGTMGDGYTF
TGCGCCAGCAGCCCCCATACCGGGACAATGGGCGATGGCTACACCTTC
>NA|TRBJ1-2|once|TRBV3-1/TRBV3-2
CASSPNTGNYGYTF
TGTGCCAGCAGCCCAAACACAGGGAACTATGGCTACACCTTC
>NA|TRBJ1-1|NA|TRBV18
CASSPLKGTEAFF
TGTGCCAGCTCACCCCTAAAGGGGACTGAAGCTTTCTTT
>NA|TRBJ1-5|NA|TRBV28
CASSAQGGGLNQPQHF
TGTGCCAGCAGTGCACAGGGAGGGGGACTCAATCAGCCCCAGCATTTT
>NA|TRBJ2-1|NA|TRBV11-2
CASSAGTVSAGQFF
TGTGCCAGCAGCGCCGGGACAGTTTCAGCGGGGCAGTTCTTC
>TRBD2|TRBJ2-7|few|TRBV18
CASSPSFSGGGEQYF
TGTGCCAGCTCACCGAGCTTTTCGGGGGGAGGCGAGCAGTACTTC
>TRBD1|TRBJ1-6|NA|TRBV19
CASSIDQGANSPLHF
TGTGCCAGTAGTATAGATCAGGGGGCGAATTCACCCCTCCACTTT
>TRBD2|TRBJ2-1|NA|TRBV9
CASSVVAGGYNEQFF
TGTGCCAGCAGCGTAGTTGCGGGAGGGTACAATGAGCAGTTCTTC
>TRBD2|TRBJ2-7|NA|TRBV2
CASMALAGGYEQYF
TGTGCCAGCATGGCACTAGCGGGTGGCTACGAGCAGTACTTC